A selection of T cell receptor beta chains follows, all from one sample in a study of cytomegalovirus exposure and HLA in healthy donors. The method was immunoSEQ multiplex PCR; TCRdb's version includes in-frame clones alone and lacks a portion of them. The sample yields approximately 150,000 clones, 77% seen once. Sequencing used PBMCs. These TCRs come from a woman younger than 45 in good health and CMV-seronegative. Each CDR3 is given with its conserved first and last residue. Each record gives: D gene, V gene, clone size, J gene, CDR3 DNA, CDR3 protein. D genes are given only for firm matches. Only some rows state a clone size, as once, few, many or a class for expanded clones.

>TRBD1|TRBV6-1|-|TRBJ2-2
TGTGCCAGCACCCAGGGGGCGTTTGCCGGGGAGCTGTTTTTT
CASTQGAFAGELFF
>TRBD1|TRBV7-2|-|TRBJ2-5
TGTGCCAGCAGCTTAGGGCGTACAGGGGGCGCAGAGACCCAGTACTTC
CASSLGRTGGAETQYF
>TRBD1|TRBV4-2|-|TRBJ1-2
TGTGCCAGCAGCCAAACGGGACAGTCAGGGGATGGCTACACCTTC
CASSQTGQSGDGYTF
>TRBD2|TRBV19|-|TRBJ2-1
TGTGCCAGTAGTACCAATTGGGCGGGAGGGCCGAGCTCCTACAATGAGCAGTTCTTC
CASSTNWAGGPSSYNEQFF
>-|TRBV27|few|TRBJ2-7
TGTGCCAGCAGTTTTTTGAGTTCTAACTCCTACGAGCAGTACTTC
CASSFLSSNSYEQYF
>-|TRBV7-9|-|TRBJ1-2
TGTGCCAGCAGCTTAGCCCAAACTAACTATGGCTACACCTTC
CASSLAQTNYGYTF
>-|TRBV2|-|TRBJ2-3
TGTGCCAGCAGTGGACAGGGCACAGATACGCAGTATTTT
CASSGQGTDTQYF
>TRBD2|TRBV7-2|-|TRBJ2-1
TGTGCCAGCAGCTTAGCGACTAGCGGGAAATTGGGGTTCTTC
CASSLATSGKLGFF
>-|TRBV5-5|-|TRBJ2-7
TGTGCCAGCAGCTTGGGGGCAGGGGTGGGCTACGAGCAGTACTTC
CASSLGAGVGYEQYF
>TRBD2|TRBV4-2|-|TRBJ2-1
TGTGCCAGCAGCCAAAAGATGAGGAAGGGAGGGCCCTACAATGAGCAGTTCTTC
CASSQKMRKGGPYNEQFF
>TRBD1|TRBV5-8|-|TRBJ2-7
TGTGCCAGCAGCAGACAGGGGGTAACCTACGAGCAGTACTTC
CASSRQGVTYEQYF
>-|TRBV28|-|TRBJ2-1
TGTGCCAGCGGAGGAAATACAGTTTACAATGAGCAGTTCTTC
CASGGNTVYNEQFF
>-|TRBV7-2|-|TRBJ1-2
TGTGCCAGCAGCCGAGGGTTTGGCTACACCTTC
CASSRGFGYTF
>-|TRBV5-1|-|TRBJ2-1
TGCGCCAGCAGCTTGGCCTTGAGCTCCTACAATGAGCAGTTCTTC
CASSLALSSYNEQFF
>-|TRBV30|-|TRBJ1-2
TGTGCCTGGAGTAAGGGGAGGGACTATGGCTACACCTTC
CAWSKGRDYGYTF
>-|TRBV9|-|TRBJ2-5
TGTGCCAGCAGCGTAGGTCTCCAAGAGACCCAGTACTTC
CASSVGLQETQYF
>TRBD1|TRBV28|-|TRBJ2-7
TGTGCCAGCAGGTGGTCCGGGGACAGGGACCACGAGCAGTACTTC
CASRWSGDRDHEQYF
>-|TRBV29-1|-|TRBJ2-1
TGCAGCGCCCTGGACTCCCCCTCCTACAATGAGCAGTTCTTC
CSALDSPSYNEQFF
>TRBD1|TRBV4-3|few|TRBJ1-2
TGCGCCAGCAGCCAAGAACTGACAGGGGAAGGCTACACCTTC
CASSQELTGEGYTF
>TRBD1|TRBV30|-|TRBJ1-3
TGTGCCTGGAGCCGGACAGGGTCCTCTGGAAACACCATATATTTT
CAWSRTGSSGNTIYF
>-|TRBV30|few|TRBJ1-5
TGTGCCTGGAGTGGTCAAGGGGAAAGCAATCAGCCCCAGCATTTT
CAWSGQGESNQPQHF
>-|TRBV10-2|-|TRBJ1-2
TGCGCCAGCAGTGAGACAGGTGCCGGCTATGGCTACACCTTC
CASSETGAGYGYTF
>TRBD2|TRBV12-5|-|TRBJ2-1
TGTGCTAGTGGTAGGACTAGCGGTTACAATGAGCAGTTCTTC
CASGRTSGYNEQFF
>-|TRBV5-4|-|TRBJ1-3
TGTGCCAGCAGCTCGCGTGGGGGGGGCCGAGACACCATATATTTT
CASSSRGGGRDTIYF
>-|TRBV7-2|-|TRBJ2-3
TGTGCCAGCAGCTTAGAGGCGGGCCACACAGATACGCAGTATTTT
CASSLEAGHTDTQYF
>TRBD1|TRBV12-5|-|TRBJ1-2
TGTGCTAGTGGCTACGACAGGGGGTTTGGCTACACCTTC
CASGYDRGFGYTF
>TRBD1|TRBV10-1|-|TRBJ1-4
TGCGCCAGCAGTGTGGACAGGGTGGCCACTAATGAAAAACTGTTTTTT
CASSVDRVATNEKLFF
>-|TRBV7-9|once|TRBJ1-1
TGTGCCAGCAGCTTAGCAACGGGGAGAAACACTGAAGCTTTCTTT
CASSLATGRNTEAFF
>-|TRBV20-1|-|TRBJ2-5
TGCAGTGCTACCCCTCAAGAGACCCAGTACTTC
CSATPQETQYF
>TRBD2|TRBV30|-|TRBJ2-1
TGTGCCTGGAGTTATCTTAGCGGGCTCAATGAGCAGTTCTTC
CAWSYLSGLNEQFF
>-|TRBV11-2|-|TRBJ2-1
TGTGCCAGCAGCTTAGATCCCCGGGCGGGGTTTGTAGACTATGAGCAGTTCTTC
CASSLDPRAGFVDYEQFF
>TRBD2|TRBV9|-|TRBJ2-1
TGTGCCAGCAGCCCGGCCCTAGCGGGAGTCTTCAATGAGCAGTTCTTC
CASSPALAGVFNEQFF